This T cell receptor (beta chain) came from a study of cytomegalovirus exposure and HLA in healthy donors. J lost 5 bases, V lost 5 bases, and 10 bases had no gene match. Germline V lookup: CDR1 SSHAT, CDR2 FNYEAQ (reference sequence). This CDR3 contains 16 residues. Comments on this clone: The target antigen is unknown.

Vbeta (60) and Jbeta (13) primers were used in the PCR. Some clones are missing from TCRdb's copy, which holds only in-frame ones; the method was immunoSEQ multiplex PCR. The table includes around 200,000 clones, around three quarters detected once. Study-level results: Roughly uniform sequencing depth across donors was assumed, possibly incorrectly.

The chain recombines TRBV7-7 with TRBJ2-5; 11 bases are shared with TRBD1. This receptor was taken from a man in his thirties or forties in good health and CMV-seronegative. The sequenced sample consisted of PBMCs. CDR3 sequence reads: CASSKTGQGVGETQYF. CDR3 DNA sequence: TGTGCCAGCAGCAAAACGGGACAGGGGGTTGGGGAGACCCAGTACTTC.